These T cell receptor beta chains were read from a single sample in a study of T cell repertoires in cytomegalovirus infection. No antigens are known for them. Each CDR3 protein gets one entry after TCRdb re-called the reads with MiXCR. This sample carries 680,000 or so distinct CDR3 sequences, around a third of them seen once, and the ten largest clones take roughly 20%. This material consisted of cultured PBMCs, taken from culture after CMV antigen stimulation. The receptors originated from a human donor in good health (CMV status not recorded). Some clones in this sample may be carry-over from other donors' samples. The CDR3 runs from the conserved cysteine through the conserved F or W. A D gene is named only where the DNA matches it firmly. Rows give clone size only sometimes, using once, few, many, or a class for an expanded clone.

J,size,D,V,DNA,CDR3
TRBJ1-1,many,TRBD1,TRBV7-2,TGTGCCAGCAGCCAGGGGGGACAGGGGGATCGGAACACTGAAGCTTTCTTT,CASSQGGQGDRNTEAFF
TRBJ1-6,many,-,TRBV7-2,TGTGCCAGTGGGGAGGCGGTCGGCTATAATTCACCCCTCCACTTT,CASGEAVGYNSPLHF
TRBJ2-1,-,-,TRBV2,TGTGCCAGCAGGGTGGGGCTAGCCTATGAGCAGTTCTTC,CASRVGLAYEQFF
TRBJ1-2,-,-,TRBV5-4,TGTGCCAGCAGACCCGGAAGGGCGGAAGCCCCCCGCTACACCTTC,CASRPGRAEAPRYTF
TRBJ2-7,-,-,TRBV28,TGTGCCAGCAGTCTCGGGATGACTATTTACGAGCAGTACTTC,CASSLGMTIYEQYF
TRBJ1-1,-,-,TRBV20-1,TGCAGTGCATCCGGGGGTTATAATTTGAACACTGAAGCTTTCTTT,CSASGGYNLNTEAFF
TRBJ2-5,many,-,TRBV7-2,TGTGCCAGCACCCCAGAAGAGACCCAGTACTTC,CASTPEETQYF
TRBJ1-1,once,-,TRBV10-3,TGTGCCATCAGCGATCGATTGGACACTGAAGCTTTCTTT,CAISDRLDTEAFF
TRBJ2-7,-,-,TRBV7-9,TGTGCCAGCAGCTTAGCGATCAGCGCCATGGTCTACGAGCAGTACTTC,CASSLAISAMVYEQYF
TRBJ2-1,-,-,TRBV12-3/TRBV12-4,TGTGCCAGCAGTTTAGGACCAGACAGTGAGCAGTTCTTC,CASSLGPDSEQFF
TRBJ2-7,many,TRBD2,TRBV7-2,TGTGCCAGCAGCGCTTATAGCGGGAGGTCCTACGAGCAGTACTTC,CASSAYSGRSYEQYF
TRBJ2-1,once,TRBD2,TRBV20-1,TGCAGTGCTAGTGGCGGACTAGCGGGAGGGCCGGGCAATGAGCAGTTCTTC,CSASGGLAGGPGNEQFF
TRBJ2-4,-,-,TRBV7-2,TGTGCCAGCAGCGGACAGTTAGCCAAAAACATTCAGTACTTC,CASSGQLAKNIQYF
TRBJ1-5,once,-,TRBV19,TGTGCCAGTAGTTACCCCAAGGGACAGCCCCAGCATTTT,CASSYPKGQPQHF
TRBJ2-7,-,TRBD2,TRBV20-1,TGCAGTGCCGGGAGGACTGGGGAGCAGTACTTC,CSAGRTGEQYF
TRBJ1-1,few,TRBD1,TRBV6-1,TGTGCCAGCACCAGGGGGGCGAGCACTGAAGCTTTCTTT,CASTRGASTEAFF
TRBJ1-3,many,TRBD1,TRBV7-2,TGTGCCAGCAGCTCAAGACAGGGAAGTGGAAACACCATATATTTT,CASSSRQGSGNTIYF
TRBJ1-1,-,-,TRBV27,TGTGCCAGCAGTTTATCCACAGTGGGGGGGGGAGCTTTCTTT,CASSLSTVGGGAFF
TRBJ2-3,few,-,TRBV20-1,TGCAGTGCCCCAACCCTTACGGGCACAGATACGCAGTATTTT,CSAPTLTGTDTQYF
TRBJ2-3,-,-,TRBV11-2,TGTGCCAGCAGCGCCCGCTTTGGTACGCAGTATTTT,CASSARFGTQYF
TRBJ2-3,few,-,TRBV6-5,TGTGCCAGCAGTACCCGCGAGGGAGATACGCAGTATTTT,CASSTREGDTQYF
TRBJ2-1,few,TRBD2,TRBV7-2,TGTGCCAGCAGCTTAGCTTTATTGACTAGCGGGAACTACTCACGGAATGAGCAGTTCTTC,CASSLALLTSGNYSRNEQFF
TRBJ1-3,-,-,TRBV10-2,TGCGCCAGCAGTGGGTATGGGGGCTCTGGAAACACCATATATTTT,CASSGYGGSGNTIYF
TRBJ2-5,few,TRBD1,TRBV20-1,TGCAGTGCTAGAGGGGGGACAGGGGGGGGAGAGACCCAGTACTTC,CSARGGTGGGETQYF
TRBJ2-3,few,-,TRBV7-9,TGTGCCAGCAGCCGAGGCCCCCTAGAAGCGCAGTATTTT,CASSRGPLEAQYF
TRBJ2-5,many,-,TRBV7-2,TGTGCCAGCAGCTTAGGTTCCGAGACCCAGTACTTC,CASSLGSETQYF
TRBJ2-5,-,-,TRBV7-2,TGTGCCAGCAGTTTCGCGGGGGCGACCCAAGAGACCCAGTACTTC,CASSFAGATQETQYF
TRBJ2-3,many,-,TRBV6-6,TGTGCCAGCCGAGGGAGCACAGATACGCAGTATTTT,CASRGSTDTQYF
TRBJ2-3,few,TRBD1,TRBV10-3,TGTGCCATCACCACCGACAGGGCCACAGATACGCAGTATTTT,CAITTDRATDTQYF
TRBJ1-6,few,-,TRBV7-9,TGTGCCAGCAGCCGCCCGGCTCTGGGTTCACCCCTCCACTTT,CASSRPALGSPLHF
TRBJ2-7,-,-,TRBV6-2/TRBV6-3,TGTGCCACGAAAGGAGGGAAATTTTCTTACGAGCAGTACTTC,CATKGGKFSYEQYF
TRBJ2-1,-,TRBD2,TRBV7-6,TGTGCCAGCAGCTTAGTGGCTAGCGGGGGGCACCCTACCTACAATGAGCAGTTCTTC,CASSLVASGGHPTYNEQFF
TRBJ2-3,-,TRBD2,TRBV12-3/TRBV12-4,TGTGCCAGCAGGCCCGGGGGGTCTAGCACAGATACGCAGTATTTT,CASRPGGSSTDTQYF
TRBJ1-1,once,-,TRBV12-3/TRBV12-4,TGTGCCAGCACCGCAGGGCCCTTGAACACTGAAGCTTTCTTT,CASTAGPLNTEAFF
TRBJ2-2,few,-,TRBV20-1,TGCAGTGCTAGAGTTGGTTCCGGGGAGCTGTTTTTT,CSARVGSGELFF
TRBJ1-1,-,TRBD1,TRBV14,TGTGCCAGCAGCCCTAGACAGGGTTTGAGGTCGGACACTGAAGCTTTCTTT,CASSPRQGLRSDTEAFF
TRBJ1-5,many,-,TRBV7-2,TGTGCCAGCAGCTTGCTCCCAGGGGTTAGCAATCAGCCCCAGCATTTT,CASSLLPGVSNQPQHF
TRBJ1-2,few,TRBD1,TRBV2,TGTGCCAGCAGTGGACAGGGATGGGGCTACACCTTC,CASSGQGWGYTF
TRBJ1-2,-,-,TRBV7-8,TGTGCCAGCAGCTTAGCGAAAGTTGGCTACACCTTC,CASSLAKVGYTF
TRBJ2-3,few,-,TRBV7-2,TGTGCCAGCAGCTCACAGGGGAGGGCTGCAGGGTCTACGCAGTATTTT,CASSSQGRAAGSTQYF
TRBJ2-3,few,-,TRBV6-2/TRBV6-3,TGTGCCAGCAGTTACACCCCGCAGGGTATCACAGATACGCAGTATTTT,CASSYTPQGITDTQYF
TRBJ2-7,few,-,TRBV4-3,TGCGCCAGCAGCCGCTCTGCTACGTCCTACGAGCAGTACTTC,CASSRSATSYEQYF
TRBJ1-4,-,-,TRBV19,TGTGCCAGTGCCAGGGGTGAAAAACTGTTTTTT,CASARGEKLFF
TRBJ1-5,-,-,TRBV15,TGTGCCACCAGCAGAGAGGGCGGGGAAGGCAATCAGCCCCAGCATTTT,CATSREGGEGNQPQHF
TRBJ2-3,once,-,TRBV20-1,TGCAGTGCTAGTGTCGTGAAGATAAGCACAGATACGCAGTATTTT,CSASVVKISTDTQYF
TRBJ2-5,-,TRBD1,TRBV20-1,TGCAGTGCTAACCCAGGACAGGGCGCAGGGGAGACCCAGTACTTC,CSANPGQGAGETQYF
TRBJ2-7,-,TRBD2,TRBV5-5,TGTGCCAGCAGCTTGGAGCGGGGGAGCTCCTACGAGCAGTACTTC,CASSLERGSSYEQYF
TRBJ2-7,-,-,TRBV12-3/TRBV12-4,TGTGCCAGCAGTTTAGAGTTTGAATACGAGCAGTACTTC,CASSLEFEYEQYF
TRBJ2-7,few,TRBD1,TRBV29-1,TGCAGCGTTGAGTTTCCGGGACAGAGTCACTACGAGCAGTACTTC,CSVEFPGQSHYEQYF
TRBJ2-1,-,TRBD1,TRBV5-4,TGTGCCAGCAGCTTGGGGCCTATTCAGGGGGATGAGCAGTTCTTC,CASSLGPIQGDEQFF
TRBJ2-1,-,-,TRBV7-2,TGTGCCAGCAGCCCACAAGGGGCGGGAATTTCCTACAATGAGCAGTTCTTC,CASSPQGAGISYNEQFF
TRBJ2-1,-,-,TRBV7-2,TGTGCCAGCAGCTTATTGGGACTGGGACAGTTCTTC,CASSLLGLGQFF
TRBJ1-5,-,TRBD1,TRBV19,TGTGCCAGTAGCCTCGGGACAGGGAGACAGCCCCAGCATTTT,CASSLGTGRQPQHF
TRBJ2-3,few,-,TRBV6-1,TGTGCCAGCAGGCCAGGGGCTCCCACAGATACGCAGTATTTT,CASRPGAPTDTQYF
TRBJ2-3,few,-,TRBV7-2,TGTGCCAGCAGCGGTAGGGTGCTAGTTGGAGATACGCAGTATTTT,CASSGRVLVGDTQYF
TRBJ1-5,-,-,TRBV2,TGTGCCAGCAGTGCCCGAGGGCTGGCCACCCCGGCCCAGCATTTT,CASSARGLATPAQHF